This TCR beta chain was identified during a study of CD8 T cells in ankylosing spondylitis. This CDR3 region has 15 residues. J gave up 4 bases and V 5 bases, and 9 bases lay outside the gene matches. Germline values: CDR1 SGHDT, CDR2 YYEEEE. Notes on the study in general: One TCR beta motif, made up of roughly 8 highly homologous variants, appeared characteristic of ankylosing spondylitis blood. Disease-linked clones proved CD8+ and comparatively uncommon in peripheral blood. Disease-linked clones were reportedly significantly enriched in matched ankylosing spondylitis synovial fluid.

This clonotype was found a few times. The antigen remains unidentified. Quantitative 5'-RACE with molecular barcodes generated TCR beta libraries. MiXCR, run by TCRdb on the 5' RACE reads, gives a single entry per CDR3 protein. The top ten clones hold approximately 32% of a sample with about 36,000 distinct CDR3 sequences, around 15% of them seen once. This receptor was identified in a male donor with ankylosing spondylitis. This chain joins TRBV5-6 and TRBJ2-1; 7 nucleotides align to TRBD2. The sequenced sample consisted of synovial fluid, either unsorted or a sorted T cell fraction (not recorded which). The CDR3, as DNA: TGTGCCAGCAGGCGAACTAGCGACCTTTACAATGAGCAGTTCTTC. This gives the protein CASRRTSDLYNEQFF.